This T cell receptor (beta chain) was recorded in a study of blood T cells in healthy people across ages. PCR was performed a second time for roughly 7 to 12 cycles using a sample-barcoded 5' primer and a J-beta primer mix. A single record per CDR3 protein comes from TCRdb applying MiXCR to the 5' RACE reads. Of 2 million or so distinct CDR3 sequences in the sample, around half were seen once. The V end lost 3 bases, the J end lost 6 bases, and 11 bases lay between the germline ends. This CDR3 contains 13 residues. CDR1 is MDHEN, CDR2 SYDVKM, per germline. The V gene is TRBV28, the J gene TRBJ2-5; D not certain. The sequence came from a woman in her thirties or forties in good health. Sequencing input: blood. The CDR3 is CASSLTLTKTQYF. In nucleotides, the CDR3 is TGTGCCAGCAGTTTGACCCTTACTAAGACCCAGTACTTC.